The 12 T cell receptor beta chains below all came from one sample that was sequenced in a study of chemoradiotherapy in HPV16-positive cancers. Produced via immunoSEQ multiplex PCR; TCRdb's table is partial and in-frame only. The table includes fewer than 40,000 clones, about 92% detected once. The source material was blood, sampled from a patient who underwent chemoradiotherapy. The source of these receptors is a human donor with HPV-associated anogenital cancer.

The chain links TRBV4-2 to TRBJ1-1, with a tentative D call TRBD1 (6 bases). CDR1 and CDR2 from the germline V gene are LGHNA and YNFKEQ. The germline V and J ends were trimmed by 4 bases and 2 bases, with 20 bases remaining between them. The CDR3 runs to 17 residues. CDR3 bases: TGTGCCAGCAGCCCCTGGGGGACACGGGCGGGAAACACTGAAGCTTTCTTT. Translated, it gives CASSPWGTRAGNTEAFF.

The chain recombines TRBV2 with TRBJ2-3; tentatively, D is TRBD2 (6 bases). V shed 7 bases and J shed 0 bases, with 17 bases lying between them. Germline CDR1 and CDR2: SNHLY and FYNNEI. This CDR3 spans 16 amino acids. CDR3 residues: CASKGGSEPSTDTQYF. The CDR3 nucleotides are TGTGCCAGCAAGGGAGGATCGGAGCCTAGCACAGATACGCAGTATTTT.

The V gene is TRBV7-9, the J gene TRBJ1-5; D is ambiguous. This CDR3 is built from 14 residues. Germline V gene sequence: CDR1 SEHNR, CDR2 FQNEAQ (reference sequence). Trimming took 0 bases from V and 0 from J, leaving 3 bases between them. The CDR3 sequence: CASSLAGSNQPQHF. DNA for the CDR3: TGTGCCAGCAGCTTAGCGGGTAGCAATCAGCCCCAGCATTTT.

CDR3 in DNA: TGTGCCAGCAGCCCACCTTACTCTGGGGCCAACGTCCTGACTTTC. This translates into CASSPPYSGANVLTF. J is TRBJ2-6 and V is TRBV7-9; D not resolved. The CDR3 loop spans 15 amino acids. Germline assignment: CDR1 SEHNR and CDR2 FQNEAQ (reference sequence). V was cut by 5 bases and J by 0 bases, with 8 bases left in between. The whole variable domain, filled in from reference TRBV7-9 and TRBJ2-6, reads DTGVSQNPRHKITKRGQNVTFRCDPISEHNRLYWYRQTLGQGPEFLTYFQNEAQLEKSRLLSDRFSAERPKGSFSTLEIQRTEQGDSAMYLCASSPPYSGANVLTFGAGSRLTVL.

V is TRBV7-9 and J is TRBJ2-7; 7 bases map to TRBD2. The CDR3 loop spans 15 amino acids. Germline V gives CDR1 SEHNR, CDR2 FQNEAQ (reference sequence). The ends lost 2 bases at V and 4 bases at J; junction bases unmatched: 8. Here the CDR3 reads CASSLLGAGKYEQYF. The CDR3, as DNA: TGTGCCAGCAGCTTATTAGGAGCGGGGAAATACGAGCAGTACTTC.

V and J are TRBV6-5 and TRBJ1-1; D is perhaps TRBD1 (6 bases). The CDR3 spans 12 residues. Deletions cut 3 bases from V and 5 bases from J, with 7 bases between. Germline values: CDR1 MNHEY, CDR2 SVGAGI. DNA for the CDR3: TGTGCCAGCAGTTATACAGGGACTGAAGCTTTCTTT. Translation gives CASSYTGTEAFF.

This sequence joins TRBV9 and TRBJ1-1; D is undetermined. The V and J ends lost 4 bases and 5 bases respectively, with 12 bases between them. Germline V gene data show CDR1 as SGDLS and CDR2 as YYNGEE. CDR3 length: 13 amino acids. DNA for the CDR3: TGTGCCAGCAGCCTCGGGGTTAGTACTGAAGCTTTCTTT. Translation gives CASSLGVSTEAFF.

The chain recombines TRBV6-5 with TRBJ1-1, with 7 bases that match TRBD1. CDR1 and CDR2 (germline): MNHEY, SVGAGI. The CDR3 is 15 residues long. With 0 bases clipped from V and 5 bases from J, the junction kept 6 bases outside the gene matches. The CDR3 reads CASSYSTGSGTEAFF. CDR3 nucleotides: TGTGCCAGCAGTTACTCGACAGGGAGTGGGACTGAAGCTTTCTTT.

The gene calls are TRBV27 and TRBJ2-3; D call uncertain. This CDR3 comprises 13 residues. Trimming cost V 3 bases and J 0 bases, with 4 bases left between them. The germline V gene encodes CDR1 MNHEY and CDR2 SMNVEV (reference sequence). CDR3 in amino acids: CASSLSSTDTQYF. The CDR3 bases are TGTGCCAGCAGTTTGTCAAGCACAGATACGCAGTATTTT.

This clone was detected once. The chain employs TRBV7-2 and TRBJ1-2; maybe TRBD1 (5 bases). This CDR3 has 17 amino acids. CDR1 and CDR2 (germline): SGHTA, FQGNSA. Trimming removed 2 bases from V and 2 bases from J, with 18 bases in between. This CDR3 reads CASSLRFGGGRNYGYTF. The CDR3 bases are TGTGCCAGCAGCTTACGGTTCGGGGGGGGAAGGAACTATGGCTACACCTTC.

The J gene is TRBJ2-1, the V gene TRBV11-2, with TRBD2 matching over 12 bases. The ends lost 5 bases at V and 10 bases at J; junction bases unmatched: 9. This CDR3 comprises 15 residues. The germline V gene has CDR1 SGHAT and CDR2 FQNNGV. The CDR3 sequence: CASSLSSGGAKEQFF. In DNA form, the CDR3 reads TGTGCCAGCAGCCTATCTAGCGGGGGGGCGAAGGAGCAGTTCTTC. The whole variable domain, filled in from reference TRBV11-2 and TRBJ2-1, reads EAGVAQSPRYKIIEKRQSVAFWCNPISGHATLYWYQQILGQGPKLLIQFQNNGVVDDSQLPKDRFSAERLKGVDSTLKIQPAKLEDSAVYLCASSLSSGGAKEQFFGPGTRLTVL.

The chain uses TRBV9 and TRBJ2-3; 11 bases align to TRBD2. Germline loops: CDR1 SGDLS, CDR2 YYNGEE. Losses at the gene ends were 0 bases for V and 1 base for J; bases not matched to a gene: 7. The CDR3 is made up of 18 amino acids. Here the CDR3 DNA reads TGTGCCAGCAGCGTAGCTAGCGGGGGGACAATCCGCACAGATACGCAGTATTTT. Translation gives CASSVASGGTIRTDTQYF.